The present TCR beta chain was sequenced within a study of cytotoxic CD8 clonotypes in ibrutinib-treated CLL. Overall study results and limits: Once treatment began, public clonotypes, which were uncommon, contracted or stayed stable. Baseline-level clonality went beyond age-matched healthy donors and moved in step with circulating CD8+ T-cell counts. Clonality was elevated at ibrutinib response and had returned toward baseline at progression.

Data came from immunoSEQ multiplex PCR; TCRdb stores just in-frame clones and leaves some out. The profile shows roughly 180,000 clones, more than 80% of them singletons. Comment on this clone: The antigen is undetermined.

About 1.9 micrograms of genomic DNA came from cryopreserved PBMCs for TCR beta libraries. The CDR3 runs 16 residues. The material was PBMCs, obtained after 24 months of ibrutinib treatment. The chain carries TRBV21-1 and TRBJ1-2; the D call of TRBD1 is as the table states it, not checked on the DNA. TRBV21-1 is a recognized pseudogene. This TCR derives from a human donor with chronic lymphocytic leukemia. This CDR3 reads CASSPLTGDVIYGYTF. The CDR3 DNA reads as TGTGCCAGCAGCCCCTTAACAGGGGATGTTATCTATGGCTACACCTTC.